The rows below give T cell receptor beta chains drawn from one sample of a study of Ad26.COV2.S vaccination and SARS-CoV-2 variants. The repertoire was sequenced with immunoSEQ multiplex PCR; TCRdb's copy has only in-frame clones and lacks some. The sample holds 300,000 to 400,000 clones; around nine tenths are singletons and the top ten take approximately 11%. The input for sequencing was peripheral blood, taken in a trial of Ad26.COV2.S vaccine versus placebo. Receptor source: a person between 18 and 65 years old who received the Ad26.COV2.S COVID-19 vaccine or a placebo. Both conserved end residues are part of each CDR3. D genes are given only for firm matches. Rows may omit the clone size; those that give it use once, few, many or a size class.

V gene: TRBV4-1; clone size: .; J gene: TRBJ1-2; D gene: .; CDR3 protein: CASSQDQGRGYTF; CDR3 DNA: TGCGCCAGCAGCCAAGATCAAGGGCGAGGCTACACCTTC
V gene: TRBV6-2/TRBV6-3; clone size: .; J gene: TRBJ1-1; D gene: .; CDR3 protein: CASSSMGSTEAFF; CDR3 DNA: TGTGCCAGCAGCTCGATGGGGAGCACTGAAGCTTTCTTT
V gene: TRBV7-2; clone size: .; J gene: TRBJ1-1; D gene: .; CDR3 protein: CASSLIDGGEAFF; CDR3 DNA: TGTGCCAGCAGCTTAATAGACGGGGGGGAAGCTTTCTTT
V gene: TRBV19; clone size: once; J gene: TRBJ2-1; D gene: .; CDR3 protein: CASSKPTGSSYNEQFF; CDR3 DNA: TGTGCCAGTAGTAAGCCGACAGGAAGCTCCTACAATGAGCAGTTCTTC
V gene: TRBV19; clone size: .; J gene: TRBJ2-2; D gene: TRBD2; CDR3 protein: CASSKGIPGLAGGTGELFF; CDR3 DNA: TGTGCCAGTAGTAAGGGTATCCCTGGACTAGCGGGGGGTACCGGGGAGCTGTTTTTT
V gene: TRBV10-3; clone size: few; J gene: TRBJ2-7; D gene: TRBD1; CDR3 protein: CATGQGEPYEQYF; CDR3 DNA: TGTGCCACCGGACAGGGGGAGCCCTACGAGCAGTACTTC
V gene: TRBV7-2; clone size: .; J gene: TRBJ1-2; D gene: .; CDR3 protein: CASSLGPTDYGYTF; CDR3 DNA: TGTGCCAGCAGCTTAGGACCGACGGATTATGGCTACACCTTC
V gene: TRBV7-8; clone size: .; J gene: TRBJ2-3; D gene: .; CDR3 protein: CASSLRDIVPRDTQYF; CDR3 DNA: TGTGCCAGCAGCCTGAGGGACATCGTCCCCAGAGATACGCAGTATTTT
V gene: TRBV18; clone size: .; J gene: TRBJ2-7; D gene: TRBD1; CDR3 protein: CASSPRTGSSYEQYF; CDR3 DNA: TGTGCCAGCTCACCGCGGACAGGGAGCTCCTACGAGCAGTACTTC
V gene: TRBV4-1; clone size: .; J gene: TRBJ2-3; D gene: .; CDR3 protein: CASSQRVDPTDTQYF; CDR3 DNA: TGCGCCAGCAGCCAAAGGGTTGATCCCACAGATACGCAGTATTTT
V gene: TRBV27; clone size: few; J gene: TRBJ1-2; D gene: .; CDR3 protein: CASSLSNPGAWGYTF; CDR3 DNA: TGTGCCAGCAGTTTATCGAACCCTGGTGCGTGGGGCTACACCTTC
V gene: TRBV7-9; clone size: once; J gene: TRBJ2-2; D gene: .; CDR3 protein: CASRVPRGYWSGELFF; CDR3 DNA: TGTGCCAGCAGGGTGCCCCGCGGGTATTGGTCCGGGGAGCTGTTTTTT
V gene: TRBV4-3; clone size: once; J gene: TRBJ2-3; D gene: TRBD2; CDR3 protein: CASSPENALVAGGRYF; CDR3 DNA: TGCGCCAGCAGCCCGGAAAATGCCTTAGTGGCGGGAGGGCGGTATTTT
V gene: TRBV5-1; clone size: .; J gene: TRBJ2-3; D gene: TRBD1; CDR3 protein: CASTVAGGRTDTQYF; CDR3 DNA: TGCGCCAGCACGGTCGCAGGGGGCCGCACAGATACGCAGTATTTT
V gene: TRBV7-6; clone size: .; J gene: TRBJ1-2; D gene: TRBD1; CDR3 protein: CASSLQGARGYTF; CDR3 DNA: TGTGCCAGCAGCTTACAGGGGGCGCGAGGCTACACCTTC
V gene: TRBV19; clone size: few; J gene: TRBJ2-2; D gene: TRBD2; CDR3 protein: CASSRRTSGASNRELFF; CDR3 DNA: TGTGCCAGTAGTAGACGGACTAGCGGGGCCTCAAACCGGGAGCTGTTTTTT
V gene: TRBV19; clone size: .; J gene: TRBJ1-5; D gene: TRBD1; CDR3 protein: CASSVPGQGATQPQHF; CDR3 DNA: TGTGCCAGTAGTGTCCCTGGACAGGGGGCAACTCAGCCCCAGCATTTT
V gene: TRBV4-1; clone size: .; J gene: TRBJ2-4; D gene: .; CDR3 protein: CASSQDLQASRIQYF; CDR3 DNA: TGCGCCAGCAGCCAAGATCTCCAGGCCTCACGGATTCAGTACTTC
V gene: TRBV19; clone size: .; J gene: TRBJ1-1; D gene: .; CDR3 protein: CASSLRGMNTEAFF; CDR3 DNA: TGTGCCAGTAGTCTCAGGGGCATGAACACTGAAGCTTTCTTT
V gene: TRBV12-3/TRBV12-4; clone size: .; J gene: TRBJ2-7; D gene: TRBD1; CDR3 protein: CASSLGDRGEQYF; CDR3 DNA: TGTGCCAGCAGTTTGGGGGACAGGGGCGAGCAGTACTTC
V gene: TRBV14; clone size: .; J gene: TRBJ1-3; D gene: .; CDR3 protein: CASSQDGALRRTLLGSGNTIYF; CDR3 DNA: TGTGCCAGCAGCCAAGATGGGGCCCTGCGGAGGACCTTACTGGGGTCTGGAAACACCATATATTTT
V gene: TRBV28; clone size: .; J gene: TRBJ2-2; D gene: TRBD2; CDR3 protein: CASSPAGGQGTGELFF; CDR3 DNA: TGTGCCAGCAGCCCAGCGGGGGGGCAAGGCACCGGGGAGCTGTTTTTT
V gene: TRBV14; clone size: .; J gene: TRBJ2-7; D gene: TRBD1; CDR3 protein: CASSRDRYEQYF; CDR3 DNA: TGTGCCAGCAGCCGGGACAGGTACGAGCAGTACTTC
V gene: TRBV5-5; clone size: few; J gene: TRBJ1-5; D gene: TRBD1; CDR3 protein: CASSLQTGRNQPQHF; CDR3 DNA: TGTGCCAGCAGCTTGCAGACAGGGCGCAATCAGCCCCAGCATTTT
V gene: TRBV27; clone size: .; J gene: TRBJ1-2; D gene: .; CDR3 protein: CASSPQENYGYTF; CDR3 DNA: TGTGCCAGCAGTCCCCAAGAAAACTATGGCTACACCTTC
V gene: TRBV27; clone size: .; J gene: TRBJ2-1; D gene: .; CDR3 protein: CASSSIRDEQFF; CDR3 DNA: TGTGCCAGCAGTTCCATTAGGGATGAGCAGTTCTTC
V gene: TRBV28; clone size: .; J gene: TRBJ2-7; D gene: .; CDR3 protein: CASSSYRPYEQYF; CDR3 DNA: TGTGCCAGCAGTTCCTACAGGCCCTACGAGCAGTACTTC
V gene: TRBV27; clone size: once; J gene: TRBJ2-6; D gene: TRBD1; CDR3 protein: CASSLVGDRGLGANVLTF; CDR3 DNA: TGTGCCAGCAGTTTAGTAGGTGACAGGGGGCTTGGGGCCAACGTCCTGACTTTC
V gene: TRBV7-2; clone size: .; J gene: TRBJ2-3; D gene: .; CDR3 protein: CASSLGAGTFINTQYF; CDR3 DNA: TGTGCCAGCAGCTTAGGGGCGGGAACCTTCATCAATACGCAGTATTTT
V gene: TRBV19; clone size: .; J gene: TRBJ2-1; D gene: .; CDR3 protein: CASSTPSLVNEQFF; CDR3 DNA: TGTGCCAGTAGTACCCCCTCACTAGTTAATGAGCAGTTCTTC
V gene: TRBV9; clone size: once; J gene: TRBJ2-1; D gene: .; CDR3 protein: CASSAAQGLEQFF; CDR3 DNA: TGTGCCAGCAGCGCCGCCCAGGGTCTTGAGCAGTTCTTC
V gene: TRBV5-8; clone size: .; J gene: TRBJ2-1; D gene: .; CDR3 protein: CASSLGLGVYNEQFF; CDR3 DNA: TGTGCCAGCAGCTTGGGTCTGGGGGTTTACAATGAGCAGTTCTTC
V gene: TRBV27; clone size: .; J gene: TRBJ2-2; D gene: .; CDR3 protein: CASSLSKWGGMTNTGELFF; CDR3 DNA: TGTGCCAGCAGTTTATCGAAATGGGGAGGAATGACAAACACCGGGGAGCTGTTTTTT
V gene: TRBV4-3; clone size: .; J gene: TRBJ2-1; D gene: TRBD2; CDR3 protein: CASSRKTSGKAGEQFF; CDR3 DNA: TGCGCCAGCAGCCGTAAGACTAGCGGGAAAGCGGGTGAGCAGTTCTTC
V gene: TRBV30; clone size: .; J gene: TRBJ1-2; D gene: .; CDR3 protein: CAWSGSLNYGYTF; CDR3 DNA: TGTGCCTGGAGTGGATCCCTTAACTATGGCTACACCTTC
V gene: TRBV14; clone size: .; J gene: TRBJ2-7; D gene: .; CDR3 protein: CASSQDSALNSYEQYF; CDR3 DNA: TGTGCCAGCAGCCAAGATTCTGCCCTCAACTCCTACGAGCAGTACTTC
V gene: TRBV18; clone size: .; J gene: TRBJ1-1; D gene: .; CDR3 protein: CASSLGGVQAFF; CDR3 DNA: TGTGCCAGCTCTCTAGGGGGGGTGCAAGCTTTCTTT
V gene: TRBV28; clone size: .; J gene: TRBJ2-7; D gene: .; CDR3 protein: CASSLAGRPGDYEQYF; CDR3 DNA: TGTGCCAGCAGTTTAGCAGGCAGGCCCGGGGATTACGAGCAGTACTTC
V gene: TRBV28; clone size: .; J gene: TRBJ1-5; D gene: .; CDR3 protein: CASMARGNGQPQHF; CDR3 DNA: TGTGCCAGCATGGCCAGGGGAAACGGTCAGCCCCAGCATTTT
V gene: TRBV27; clone size: .; J gene: TRBJ2-3; D gene: TRBD2; CDR3 protein: CASSLSRTSGSLLRTDTQYF; CDR3 DNA: TGTGCCAGCAGTTTATCCAGGACTAGCGGATCACTTCTCCGCACAGATACGCAGTATTTT